This T cell receptor beta chain is from a study of blood T cells in healthy people across ages. At the level of the study: About one barcoded TCR beta cDNA was captured per two T cells.

Comments on this clonotype: What it recognizes is unknown.

It was with a sample-barcoded 5' primer and a J-beta primer mix that a second PCR of roughly 7 to 12 cycles was run. Each CDR3 protein gets one entry after TCRdb re-called the 5' RACE reads with MiXCR. The sample carries hundreds of thousands of distinct CDR3 sequences, approximately 30% recorded once. Whole-study findings and limits: Researchers deemed the diversity estimates from one million T cells underestimates.

The V gene lost 0 bases and the J gene lost 4 bases, with 13 bases spanning the gap. The CDR3 extends over 16 amino acids. Germline V gives CDR1 SGHRS, CDR2 YFSETQ. Sequencing was done on a sample of blood. This receptor was obtained from a woman of 80 years or more in good health. This chain joins TRBV5-1 and TRBJ2-2, with D perhaps being TRBD1 or TRBD2 (5 bases each). The chain's CDR3 is CASSLVSTGPTGELFF. The CDR3 DNA sequence: TGCGCCAGCAGCTTGGTGTCTACGGGGCCCACCGGGGAGCTGTTTTTT.